This record looks at one T cell receptor (beta chain) sequence and its context. Its antigen is currently not known. Base-call qualities are not available, and no considerably larger clone is one nucleotide away. The goal of deep resolution MiSeq sequencing was a depth between 1 in 1 million and 1 in 200,000 T cells, and coverage averaged 10x per clonotype. The immunoSEQ hsTCRB Kit was used to generate the TCR beta libraries. On the authors' methods: Data were analyzed with ImmunoSEQ Data Assistant and ImmunoSEQ Analyzer, with V, D and J genes assigned per IMGT definitions. Clonality, with values ranging from 0 to 1, was calculated as one minus the normalized Shannon entropy of productive rearrangement frequencies. Public clonotype analysis was restricted to overrepresented clonotypes comprising at least 0.05% of each patient's repertoire. Around 14 repertoires from age-matched healthy donors, obtained from immuneACCESS, served as clonality controls. TCRdb carries this immuneACCESS record with in-frame sequences only. Its versions omit some clonotypes, under half of them owing to an unresolved V gene in the studies checked, with the rest unexplained. Clone size and the V and J calls come from that table; the DNA yielded D and trimming. The sample records 330,000 or so clones, roughly two thirds of which are singletons. The ten largest account for around 6.3% of the sample.

This entry is derived from a study of cytotoxic CD8 clonotypes in ibrutinib-treated CLL (dated by TCRdb to the early 2020s). At the level of the whole study: In this cohort, some 16 patients were treatment-naive and roughly ten were relapsed/refractory, while fewer than 18 had unmutated IGHV. Responses were partial in approximately 24 patients and complete in 2; after median about 5.5 years follow-up, some 15 stayed in remission and roughly twelve progressed. Samples at response were collected after a median of about twelve months of treatment, with a range of roughly 6 to 40 months. On average, each sample yielded around 270,000 productive templates and about 95,000 productive rearrangements. Longitudinal samples were available for about 30% of the 86 trial participants. Cryopreserved peripheral blood mononuclear cells were obtained before treatment, at response, and at either sustained remission or disease progression. Every sample from remission and from progressive disease was obtained while the patients were still on ibrutinib. Here is what the overall study found, with its caveats: Baseline clonality was found to be higher than that of age-matched healthy donors and was strongly correlated with circulating CD8+ T-cell counts. Public clonotypes were rare and either shrank or stayed stable during treatment, and the rise in clonality at ibrutinib response reflected expansion of private clonotypes. An increase in clonality was observed at ibrutinib response, with clonality remaining stable during sustained remission and falling back toward baseline at progression. Sustained-remission and progressing patients did not have matched sampling times, and lymph node repertoires were not examined.

For TCR beta library preparation, roughly 2 micrograms of genomic DNA were isolated from cryopreserved PBMCs. Longitudinal blood samples from CLL patients receiving ibrutinib monotherapy were subjected to high-throughput TCR beta sequencing. Patients were enrolled in a phase 2 open-label single-center ibrutinib monotherapy trial. This material consisted of PBMCs, taken after 36 months of ibrutinib treatment. The receptor comes from a human donor with chronic lymphocytic leukemia.

The CDR3 region reads CATSRLGTGSRGEQYF. In nucleotide form, the sequence is TGTGCCACCAGCAGACTCGGGACAGGTAGTCGTGGCGAGCAGTACTTC. The chain employs TRBV15 and TRBJ2-7, with 8 junctional bases fitting TRBD1. From V the trimming removes 2 bases and from J it removes 6 bases, while the gene matches leave 12 bases of the junction unaccounted for. From a lookup of the germline V gene (reference sequence), CDR1 and CDR2 are LNHNV and YYDKDF. There are 16 amino acids in the CDR3, from cysteine to phenylalanine inclusive. Solely the CDR3 DNA is kept, with 48 bases framed from the first base.